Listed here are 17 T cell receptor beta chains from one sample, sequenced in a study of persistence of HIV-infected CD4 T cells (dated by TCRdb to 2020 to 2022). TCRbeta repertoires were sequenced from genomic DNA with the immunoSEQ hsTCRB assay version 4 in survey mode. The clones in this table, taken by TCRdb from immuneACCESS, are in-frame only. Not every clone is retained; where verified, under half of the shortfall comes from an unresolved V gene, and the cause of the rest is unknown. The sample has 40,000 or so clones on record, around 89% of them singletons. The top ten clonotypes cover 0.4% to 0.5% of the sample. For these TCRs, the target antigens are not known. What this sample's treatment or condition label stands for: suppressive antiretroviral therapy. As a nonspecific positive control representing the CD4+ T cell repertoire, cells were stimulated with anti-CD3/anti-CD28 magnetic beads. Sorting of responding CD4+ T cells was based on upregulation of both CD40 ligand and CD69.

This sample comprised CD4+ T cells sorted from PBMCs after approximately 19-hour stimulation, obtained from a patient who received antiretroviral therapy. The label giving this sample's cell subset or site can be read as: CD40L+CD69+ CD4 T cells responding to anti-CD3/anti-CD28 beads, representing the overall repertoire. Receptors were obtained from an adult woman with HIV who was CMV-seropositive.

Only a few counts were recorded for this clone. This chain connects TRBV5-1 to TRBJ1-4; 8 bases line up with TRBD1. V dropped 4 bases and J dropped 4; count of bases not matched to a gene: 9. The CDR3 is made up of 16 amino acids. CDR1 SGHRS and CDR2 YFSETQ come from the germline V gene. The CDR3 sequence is CASSLLGTGNNEKLFF. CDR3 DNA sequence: TGCGCCAGCAGCCTACTCGGGACAGGAAATAATGAAAAACTGTTTTTT.

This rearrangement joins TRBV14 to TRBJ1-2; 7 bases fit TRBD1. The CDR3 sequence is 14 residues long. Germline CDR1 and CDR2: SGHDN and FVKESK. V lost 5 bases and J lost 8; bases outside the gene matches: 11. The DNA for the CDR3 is TGTGCCAGCAGCGACAGGGACGGAGTGGGAGGCTACACCTTC. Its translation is CASSDRDGVGGYTF.

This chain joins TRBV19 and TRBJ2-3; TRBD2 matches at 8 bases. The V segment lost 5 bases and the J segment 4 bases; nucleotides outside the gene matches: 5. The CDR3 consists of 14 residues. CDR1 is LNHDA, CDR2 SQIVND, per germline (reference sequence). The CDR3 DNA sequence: TGTGCCAGTAGTTTCGGGGGGGATGCAGATACGCAGTATTTT. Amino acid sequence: CASSFGGDADTQYF.

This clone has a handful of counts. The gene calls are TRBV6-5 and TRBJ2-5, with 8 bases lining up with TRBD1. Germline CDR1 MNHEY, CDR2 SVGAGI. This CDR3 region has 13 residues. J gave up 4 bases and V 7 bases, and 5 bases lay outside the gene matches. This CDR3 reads CASKAGGSETQYF. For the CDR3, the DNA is TGTGCCAGCAAGGCAGGGGGCTCAGAGACCCAGTACTTC.

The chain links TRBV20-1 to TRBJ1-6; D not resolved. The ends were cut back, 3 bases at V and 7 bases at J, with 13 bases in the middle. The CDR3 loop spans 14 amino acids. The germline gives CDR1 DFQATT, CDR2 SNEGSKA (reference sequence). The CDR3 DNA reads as TGCAGTGCTAGTGAGGCACAATGGAATTCACCCCTCCACTTT. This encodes CSASEAQWNSPLHF.

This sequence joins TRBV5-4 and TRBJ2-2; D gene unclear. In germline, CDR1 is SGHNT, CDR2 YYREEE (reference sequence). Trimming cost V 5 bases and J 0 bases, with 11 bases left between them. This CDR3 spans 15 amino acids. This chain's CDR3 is CASSSGRTNTGELFF. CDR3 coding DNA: TGTGCCAGCAGTTCCGGACGGACGAACACCGGGGAGCTGTTTTTT.

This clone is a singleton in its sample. The CDR3 sequence: CSASKVFSGNTIYF. The CDR3 bases are TGCAGTGCTAGTAAGGTTTTCTCTGGAAACACCATATATTTT. The chain employs TRBV20-1 and TRBJ1-3; D gene unclear. The CDR3 runs 14 residues. Germline V gene sequence: CDR1 DFQATT, CDR2 SNEGSKA (reference sequence). Trimming took 3 bases from V and 0 from J, leaving 9 bases between them.

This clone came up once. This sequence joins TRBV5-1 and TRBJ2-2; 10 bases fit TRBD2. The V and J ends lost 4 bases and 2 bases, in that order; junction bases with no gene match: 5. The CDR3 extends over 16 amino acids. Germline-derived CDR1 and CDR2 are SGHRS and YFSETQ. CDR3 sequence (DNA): TGCGCCAGCAGCCTGCTAGCGGGGGTTAACACCGGGGAGCTGTTTTTT. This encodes CASSLLAGVNTGELFF.

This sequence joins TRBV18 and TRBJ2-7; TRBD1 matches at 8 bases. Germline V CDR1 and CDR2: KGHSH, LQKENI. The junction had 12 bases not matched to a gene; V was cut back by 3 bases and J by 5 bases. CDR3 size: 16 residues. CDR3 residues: CASSPYRLDRGNEQYF. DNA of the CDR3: TGTGCCAGCTCACCCTATCGGTTAGACAGGGGAAACGAGCAGTACTTC.

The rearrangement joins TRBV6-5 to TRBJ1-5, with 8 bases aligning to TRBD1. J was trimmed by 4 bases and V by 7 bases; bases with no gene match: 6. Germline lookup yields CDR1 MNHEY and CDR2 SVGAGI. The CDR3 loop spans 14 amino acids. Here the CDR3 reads CASNTRQGNQPQHF. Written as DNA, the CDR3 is TGTGCCAGCAACACAAGACAGGGGAATCAGCCCCAGCATTTT.

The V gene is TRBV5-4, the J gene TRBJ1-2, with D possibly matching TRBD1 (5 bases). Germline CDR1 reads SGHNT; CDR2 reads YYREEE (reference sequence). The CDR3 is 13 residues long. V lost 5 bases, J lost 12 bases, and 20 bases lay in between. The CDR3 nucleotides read TGTGCCAGCAGTTCTATCGGGACTAGATATAACACCTTC. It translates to CASSSIGTRYNTF. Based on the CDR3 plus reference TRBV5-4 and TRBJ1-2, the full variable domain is ETGVTQSPTHLIKTRGQQVTLRCSSQSGHNTVSWYQQALGQGPQFIFQYYREEENGRGNFPPRFSGLQFPNYSSELNVNALELDDSALYLCASSSIGTRYNTFGSGTRLTVV.

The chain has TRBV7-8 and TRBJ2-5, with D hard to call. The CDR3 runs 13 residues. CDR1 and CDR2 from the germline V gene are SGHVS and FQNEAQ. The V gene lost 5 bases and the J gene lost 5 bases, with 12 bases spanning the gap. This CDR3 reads CASSPMGRETQYF. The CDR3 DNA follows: TGTGCCAGCAGCCCCATGGGTAGGGAGACCCAGTACTTC.

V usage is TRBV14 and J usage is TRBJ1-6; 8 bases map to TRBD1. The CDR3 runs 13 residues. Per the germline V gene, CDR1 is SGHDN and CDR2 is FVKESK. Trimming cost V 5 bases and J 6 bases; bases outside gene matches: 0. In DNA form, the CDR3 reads TGTGCCAGCAGCGGACAGGGTAATTCACCCCTCCACTTT. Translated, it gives CASSGQGNSPLHF.

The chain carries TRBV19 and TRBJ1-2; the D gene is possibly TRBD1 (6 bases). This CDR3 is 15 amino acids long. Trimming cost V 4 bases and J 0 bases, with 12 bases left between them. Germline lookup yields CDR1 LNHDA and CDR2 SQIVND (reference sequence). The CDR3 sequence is CASSTPQGSNYGYTF. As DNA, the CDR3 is TGTGCCAGTAGTACCCCACAGGGCTCTAACTATGGCTACACCTTC.

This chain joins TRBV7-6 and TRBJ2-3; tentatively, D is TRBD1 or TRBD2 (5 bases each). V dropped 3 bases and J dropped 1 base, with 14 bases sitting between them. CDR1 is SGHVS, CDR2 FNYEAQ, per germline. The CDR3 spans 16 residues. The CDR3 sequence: CASSLRGIPGTDTQYF. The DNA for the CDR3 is TGTGCCAGCAGCTTGAGGGGTATCCCTGGCACAGATACGCAGTATTTT.

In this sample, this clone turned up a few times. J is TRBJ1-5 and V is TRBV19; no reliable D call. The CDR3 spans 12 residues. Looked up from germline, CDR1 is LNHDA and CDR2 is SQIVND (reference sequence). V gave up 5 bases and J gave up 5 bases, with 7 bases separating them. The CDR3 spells CASSGQDQPQHF. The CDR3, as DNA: TGTGCCAGTAGTGGTCAAGATCAGCCCCAGCATTTT.

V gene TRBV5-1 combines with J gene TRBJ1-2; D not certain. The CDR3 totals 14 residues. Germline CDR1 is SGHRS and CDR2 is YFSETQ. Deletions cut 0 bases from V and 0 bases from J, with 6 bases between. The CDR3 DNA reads TGCGCCAGCAGCTTGGGGCAGTCTAACTATGGCTACACCTTC. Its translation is CASSLGQSNYGYTF. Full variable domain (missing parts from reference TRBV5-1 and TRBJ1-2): KAGVTQTPRYLIKTRGQQVTLSCSPISGHRSVSWYQQTPGQGLQFLFEYFSETQRNKGNFPGRFSGRQFSNSRSEMNVSTLELGDSALYLCASSLGQSNYGYTFGSGTRLTVV.